This TCR beta chain comes out of a study of shared clonotypes between healthy human individuals. Regarding the study as a whole: Against clonotypes common to all four donors, non-shared ones had lower generation probabilities. Sampling covered blood only; tissue repertoires likely differ.

With respect to this clone: The antigen is not known.

Between the trimmed V and J ends, which lost 6 bases and 1 base, there was a span of 12 bases. Germline V gene lookup returns CDR1 MNHNS and CDR2 SASEGT. The CDR3 is 14 residues long. CD4+ cells underwent separation, giving CD45RA+ naive and CD45RA-negative memory subsets. At the deep level, the assay was run. TCRdb keeps only in-frame clones here, not all; method: immunoSEQ multiplex PCR. The sample carries 2 million to 3 million clones, approximately 93% recorded once. This chain uses TRBV6-1 with TRBJ1-1; the D is unclear. Input material: naive CD4+ T cells from PBMCs. Subset given: CD45RA+ positively selected. This receptor was identified in a man aged 18 to 35 in good health. Some clones in this sample may be carry-over from other donors' samples. In DNA, the CDR3 is TGTGCCAGCAGCCCCGCCGGCCCGAACACTGAAGCTTTCTTT. Amino acid sequence: CASSPAGPNTEAFF.